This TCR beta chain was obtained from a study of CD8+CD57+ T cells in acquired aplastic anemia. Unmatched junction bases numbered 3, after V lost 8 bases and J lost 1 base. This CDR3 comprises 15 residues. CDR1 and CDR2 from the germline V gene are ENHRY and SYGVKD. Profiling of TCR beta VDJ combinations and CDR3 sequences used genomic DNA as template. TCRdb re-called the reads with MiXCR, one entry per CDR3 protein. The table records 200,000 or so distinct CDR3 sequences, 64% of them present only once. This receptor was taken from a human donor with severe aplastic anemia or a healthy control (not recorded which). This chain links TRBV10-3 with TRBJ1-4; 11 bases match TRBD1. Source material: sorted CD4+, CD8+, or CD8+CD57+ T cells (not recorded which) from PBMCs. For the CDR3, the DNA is TGTGCCATCGGGGGACAGGGGGTAACTAATGAAAAACTGTTTTTT. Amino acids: CAIGGQGVTNEKLFF.